This record concerns one TCR beta chain sequence. 13 Jbeta primers and 60 Vbeta primers were used for the PCR. Data came from immunoSEQ multiplex PCR; TCRdb stores just in-frame clones and leaves some out. The sample has about 140,000 clones, 70% to 75% seen once. The CDR3 sequence is 17 residues long. The germline CDR1 and CDR2 sequences are LNHDA and SQIVND (reference sequence). V shed 4 bases and J 4 bases; nucleotides not matched to a gene: 6. The data are from a study of cytomegalovirus exposure and HLA in healthy donors. Sequencing was done on a sample of PBMCs. This chain connects TRBV19 to TRBJ2-3, with 15 positions matching TRBD2. The receptor's source is a woman in her twenties or thirties in good health and CMV-seronegative. CDR3 residues: CASSRRGTSGRPDTQYF. The DNA of the CDR3 is TGTGCCAGTAGTAGAAGAGGGACTAGCGGGAGGCCAGATACGCAGTATTTT.